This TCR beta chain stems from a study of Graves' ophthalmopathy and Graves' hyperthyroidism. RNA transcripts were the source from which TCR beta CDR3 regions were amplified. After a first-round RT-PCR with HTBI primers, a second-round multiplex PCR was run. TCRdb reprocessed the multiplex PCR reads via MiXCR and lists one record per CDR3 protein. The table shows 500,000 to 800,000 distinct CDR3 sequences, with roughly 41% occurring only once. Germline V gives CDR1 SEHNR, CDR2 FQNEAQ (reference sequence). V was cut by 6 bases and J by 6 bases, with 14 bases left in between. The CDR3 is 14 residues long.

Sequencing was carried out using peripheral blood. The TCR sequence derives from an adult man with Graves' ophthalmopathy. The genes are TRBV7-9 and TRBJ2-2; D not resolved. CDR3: CASSYSAQPGELFF. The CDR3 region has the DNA TGTGCCAGCAGTTACTCGGCACAACCCGGGGAGCTGTTTTTT.